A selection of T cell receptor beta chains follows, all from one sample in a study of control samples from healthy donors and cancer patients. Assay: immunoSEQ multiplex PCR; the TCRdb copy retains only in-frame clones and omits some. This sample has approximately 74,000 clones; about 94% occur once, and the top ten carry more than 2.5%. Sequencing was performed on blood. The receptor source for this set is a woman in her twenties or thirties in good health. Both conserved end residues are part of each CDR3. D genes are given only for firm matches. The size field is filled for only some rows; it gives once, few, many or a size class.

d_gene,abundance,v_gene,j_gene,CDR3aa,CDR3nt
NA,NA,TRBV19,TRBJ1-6,CASRFRDSPLHF,TGTGCCAGTAGGTTTAGGGATTCACCCCTCCACTTT
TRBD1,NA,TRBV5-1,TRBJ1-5,CASSWGDRGRVEPQHF,TGCGCCAGCAGCTGGGGGGACAGGGGGCGCGTCGAGCCCCAGCATTTT
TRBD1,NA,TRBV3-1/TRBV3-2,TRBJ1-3,CASTFGQGRSGNTIYF,TGTGCCAGCACCTTCGGACAGGGGAGGTCTGGAAACACCATATATTTT
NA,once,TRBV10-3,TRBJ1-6,CAISLLQEQNSPLHF,TGTGCCATCAGTCTGCTACAGGAACAAAATTCACCCCTCCACTTT
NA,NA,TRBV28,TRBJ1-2,CASSESGRYGYTF,TGTGCCAGCAGTGAATCAGGAAGATATGGCTACACCTTC
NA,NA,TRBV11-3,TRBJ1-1,CASSLRGMNTEAFF,TGTGCCAGCAGCTTAAGGGGTATGAACACTGAAGCTTTCTTT
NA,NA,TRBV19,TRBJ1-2,CASSIAPDGLFNYGYTF,TGTGCCAGTAGTATAGCCCCAGACGGACTCTTCAACTATGGCTACACCTTC
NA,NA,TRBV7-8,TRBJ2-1,CASSLEWGIDEQFF,TGTGCCAGCAGCTTAGAATGGGGTATCGATGAGCAGTTCTTC
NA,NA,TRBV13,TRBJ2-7,CASSFGGYEQYF,TGTGCCAGCAGCTTCGGTGGATACGAGCAGTACTTC
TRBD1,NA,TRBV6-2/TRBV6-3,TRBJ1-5,CASSQTGINNQPQHF,TGTGCCAGCAGCCAGACAGGGATCAACAATCAGCCCCAGCATTTT
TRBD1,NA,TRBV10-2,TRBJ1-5,CASSGPGGVSSNQPQHF,TGCGCCAGCAGTGGGCCAGGGGGCGTTAGTAGCAATCAGCCCCAGCATTTT
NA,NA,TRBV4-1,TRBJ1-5,CASSQWLSAGKTFSNQPQHF,TGCGCCAGCAGCCAATGGCTGTCTGCTGGCAAGACTTTTAGCAATCAGCCCCAGCATTTT
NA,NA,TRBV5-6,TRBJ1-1,CASSLALVTEAFF,TGTGCCAGCAGCTTGGCACTGGTCACTGAAGCTTTCTTT
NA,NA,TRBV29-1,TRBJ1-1,CSVGNTEAFF,TGCAGCGTTGGAAACACTGAAGCTTTCTTT
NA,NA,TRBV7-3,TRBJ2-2,CASSQGGNTGELFF,TGTGCCAGCAGCCAAGGGGGGAACACCGGGGAGCTGTTTTTT
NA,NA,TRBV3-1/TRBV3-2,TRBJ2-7,CASSIDSTISYEQYF,TGTGCCAGCAGCATAGACAGTACTATCTCCTACGAGCAGTACTTC
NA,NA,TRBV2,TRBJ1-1,CASSPGGVASNTEAFF,TGTGCCAGCAGCCCCGGGGGGGTGGCCTCGAACACTGAAGCTTTCTTT
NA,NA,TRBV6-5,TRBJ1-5,CASSYAGPLGTQHF,TGTGCCAGCAGTTACGCTGGGCCCTTGGGGACCCAGCATTTT
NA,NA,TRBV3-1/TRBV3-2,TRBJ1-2,CASSRKRVGYGYTF,TGTGCCAGCAGCCGAAAGAGGGTTGGCTATGGCTACACCTTC
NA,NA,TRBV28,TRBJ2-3,CASGTSGTDTQYF,TGTGCCAGTGGGACTTCAGGCACAGATACGCAGTATTTT
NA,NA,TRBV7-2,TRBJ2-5,CASSGQPWETQYF,TGTGCCAGCAGCGGACAGCCCTGGGAGACCCAGTACTTC
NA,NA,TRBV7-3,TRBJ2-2,CASSLTGPRELFF,TGTGCCAGCAGCCTCACGGGTCCCCGGGAGCTGTTTTTT
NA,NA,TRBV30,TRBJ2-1,CAWSRVGDSYNEQFF,TGTGCCTGGAGTCGGGTAGGGGACTCCTACAATGAGCAGTTCTTC
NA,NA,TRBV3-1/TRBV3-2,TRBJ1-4,CASSPILVGINEKLFF,TGTGCCAGCAGCCCGATACTGGTAGGGATTAATGAAAAACTGTTTTTT
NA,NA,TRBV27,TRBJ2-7,CASSPRTSYEQYF,TGTGCCAGCAGTCCGAGGACCTCCTACGAGCAGTACTTC
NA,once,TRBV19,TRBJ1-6,CASSTLGVPLHF,TGTGCCAGTAGTACACTAGGGGTACCCCTCCACTTT
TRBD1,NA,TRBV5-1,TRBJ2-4,CASSLADRGDIQYF,TGCGCCAGCAGCTTGGCCGACAGGGGAGACATTCAGTACTTC
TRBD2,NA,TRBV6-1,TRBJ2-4,CASSEVYFPGSGGGKLAKNIQYF,TGTGCCAGCAGTGAAGTTTATTTTCCTGGTAGCGGGGGGGGAAAATTAGCCAAAAACATTCAGTACTTC
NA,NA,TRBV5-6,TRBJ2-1,CASSPGASYNEQFF,TGTGCCAGCAGCCCGGGGGCTTCCTACAATGAGCAGTTCTTC
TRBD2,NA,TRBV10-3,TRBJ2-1,CAISAKAGAYNEQFF,TGTGCCATCAGTGCCAAAGCGGGGGCCTACAATGAGCAGTTCTTC
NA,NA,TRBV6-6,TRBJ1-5,CASKGNIADNQPQHF,TGTGCCTCCAAAGGAAATATAGCTGACAATCAGCCCCAGCATTTT
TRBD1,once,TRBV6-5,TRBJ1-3,CASNGQGDTIYF,TGTGCCAGCAATGGACAGGGGGACACCATATATTTT
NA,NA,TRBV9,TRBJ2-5,CASSPQGGGFLAETQYF,TGTGCCAGCAGCCCCCAGGGGGGAGGTTTTTTAGCGGAGACCCAGTACTTC
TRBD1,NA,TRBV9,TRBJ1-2,CASSPSPTGEYGYTF,TGTGCCAGCAGCCCGAGCCCGACAGGGGAATATGGCTACACCTTC